This TCR beta chain appears in the sequencing data of a study of PD-1 blockade in classical Hodgkin lymphoma. The study, taken as a whole, reports: Partial responders and progressors had significantly lower baseline TCR diversity.

About this clone itself: Its antigen is undetermined.

The time point denotes: cycle 4 day 1 (C4D1), after 5 to 7 weeks of nivolumab. Relapse after autologous stem cell transplantation occurred in every patient, and brentuximab vedotin exposure varied. Data came from immunoSEQ multiplex PCR; TCRdb stores just in-frame clones and leaves some out. The sample lists just under 65,000 clones, under 95% occurring once. Germline V gene sequence: CDR1 SGHTA, CDR2 FQGNSA. This CDR3 comprises 17 residues. After removal of 1 base from V and 6 bases from J, the junction contained 11 bases not matched to a gene. Sequences were derived from peripheral blood mononuclear cells (PBMCs), sampled before the fourth cycle of nivolumab. This chain uses TRBV7-2 with TRBJ2-1; TRBD2 aligns across 8 bases. The receptor comes from a human donor with classical Hodgkin lymphoma. In nucleotides, the CDR3 is TGTGCCAGCAGCTTAGGGCGGGGGGTTTGGTCCGGCAATGAGCAGTTCTTC. Protein: CASSLGRGVWSGNEQFF.